Presented here are 21 T cell receptor beta chains from one specimen sequenced in a study of blood T cell repertoires in COVID-19. Generated by immunoSEQ multiplex PCR, the TCRdb table keeps only in-frame clones and is missing some. The repertoire holds a few hundred thousand clones, roughly 84% seen once, with 2% to 2.5% in the top ten. The sequenced sample was peripheral blood. These receptors all come from a woman aged 55-69 years with acute or convalescent COVID-19.

The J gene is TRBJ1-5, the V gene TRBV19, with no clear D. With 3 bases removed from V and 5 bases from J, the gap between germline ends came to 5 bases. Germline loops: CDR1 LNHDA, CDR2 SQIVND (reference sequence). The CDR3 runs 12 residues. The DNA for the CDR3 is TGTGCCAGTAGTATGGAGCATCAGCCCCAGCATTTT. Translated: CASSMEHQPQHF.

The rearrangement links TRBV5-6 to TRBJ2-1; D unclear. The V end lost 4 bases, the J end lost 2 bases, and 16 bases lay between the germline ends. In germline, CDR1 is SGHDT, CDR2 YYEEEE. This CDR3 comprises 16 residues. The CDR3, as DNA: TGTGCCAGCAGCCCGCCTTCTGGCTTCGCCTACAATGAGCAGTTCTTC. As protein: CASSPPSGFAYNEQFF. Looking up the rest from reference TRBV5-6 and TRBJ2-1 gives the full variable domain: DAGVTQSPTHLIKTRGQQVTLRCSPKSGHDTVSWYQQALGQGPQFIFQYYEEEERQRGNFPDRFSGHQFPNYSSELNVNALLLGDSALYLCASSPPSGFAYNEQFFGPGTRLTVL.

The genes are TRBV29-1 and TRBJ1-3; the match to TRBD1 covers 7 bases. This CDR3 is built from 14 residues. J was trimmed by 0 bases and V by 7 bases; bases with no gene match: 6. Germline assignment: CDR1 SQVTM and CDR2 ANQGSEA. The CDR3 here is CSGRDSSSGNTIYF. The DNA for the CDR3 is TGCAGCGGTAGGGACAGTTCCTCTGGAAACACCATATATTTT.

V gene TRBV7-9 combines with J gene TRBJ1-1; D is uncertain. Germline V CDR1 and CDR2: SEHNR, FQNEAQ (reference sequence). Trimming removed 4 bases at V and 3 bases at J, with 9 bases between. The CDR3 contains 13 residues. This chain's CDR3 is CASSSQADTEAFF. As DNA, the CDR3 is TGTGCCAGCAGCTCCCAGGCCGACACTGAAGCTTTCTTT. The full variable domain, in which reference TRBV7-9 and TRBJ1-1 provide the parts outside the CDR3, is DTGVSQNPRHKITKRGQNVTFRCDPISEHNRLYWYRQTLGQGPEFLTYFQNEAQLEKSRLLSDRFSAERPKGSFSTLEIQRTEQGDSAMYLCASSSQADTEAFFGQGTRLTVV.

The chain has TRBV28 and TRBJ1-1, with a tentative D call TRBD1 (5 bases). This CDR3 spans 12 amino acids. From germline, CDR1 is MDHEN and CDR2 SYDVKM. Trimming left V 6 bases short and J 10 bases short, with 15 bases between. The CDR3 bases are TGTGCCAGCAGGGAGGGACCGAATAGAGCTTTCTTT. Its translation is CASREGPNRAFF.

The chain carries TRBV7-9 and TRBJ1-3; 8 nucleotides agree with TRBD1. CDR1 and CDR2 (germline): SEHNR, FQNEAQ (reference sequence). With 4 bases clipped from V and 0 bases from J, the junction kept 8 bases outside the gene matches. CDR3 length: 17 amino acids. This CDR3 reads CASSSIRDRSSGNTIYF. The CDR3 bases are TGTGCCAGCAGCTCCATCCGGGACAGGTCCTCTGGAAACACCATATATTTT.

The CDR3 DNA reads TGTGCCAGCAGCTTAGCGGGGGGTGCCTACGAGCAGTACTTC. Amino acids: CASSLAGGAYEQYF. This chain connects TRBV7-2 to TRBJ2-7; the D gene is possibly TRBD2 (6 bases). Trimming removed 0 bases from V and 2 bases from J, with 8 bases in between. Germline CDR1 SGHTA, CDR2 FQGNSA. CDR3 length equals 14 residues.

The rearrangement links TRBV3-1 (or the pseudogene TRBV3-2) to TRBJ1-2, with 9 bases matching TRBD1. J was trimmed by 4 bases and V by 4 bases; bases with no gene match: 7. The CDR3 has 15 amino acids. The germline V gene encodes CDR1 LGHDT and CDR2 YNNKEL (reference sequence). CDR3 residues: CASSRGQGSPYGYTF. The DNA of the CDR3 is TGTGCCAGCAGCCGCGGACAGGGGTCCCCCTATGGCTACACCTTC.

To note about this clone: Other DNA sequences of this sample code for an identical CDR3. The chain carries TRBV5-1 and TRBJ2-1, with TRBD2 identical over 10 bases. Germline loops: CDR1 SGHRS, CDR2 YFSETQ. V was clipped by 5 bases and J by 7 bases; unmatched bases: 0. This CDR3 contains 12 residues. CDR3 amino acids: CASSSGGNEQFF. The CDR3 nucleotides read TGCGCCAGCAGTAGCGGGGGGAATGAGCAGTTCTTC.

This chain links TRBV28 with TRBJ2-7; TRBD1 matches 7 bases. Germline V CDR1 and CDR2: MDHEN, SYDVKM. Trimming cost V 4 bases and J 1 base; bases outside gene matches: 4. This CDR3 region has 14 residues. The CDR3 sequence is CASSSQGNSYEQYF. In nucleotides, the CDR3 is TGTGCCAGCAGTTCACAGGGGAATTCCTACGAGCAGTACTTC.

The genes are TRBV2 and TRBJ1-3; D is possibly TRBD1 (5 bases). This CDR3 is built from 14 residues. With 6 bases removed from V and 4 bases from J, the gap between germline ends came to 13 bases. Germline CDR1 and CDR2: SNHLY and FYNNEI. As DNA, the CDR3 is TGTGCCAGCAGGATCCCGGGGGGAGGAAACACCATATATTTT. It codes for CASRIPGGGNTIYF.

The chain recombines TRBV7-6 with TRBJ2-3, with a tentative D call TRBD1 (6 bases). Looked up from germline, CDR1 is SGHVS and CDR2 is FNYEAQ. The CDR3 covers 17 residues. V was trimmed by 5 bases and J by 0 bases, leaving 18 bases between them. CDR3: CASSLGTKPSSTDTQYF. In DNA form, the CDR3 reads TGTGCCAGCAGCCTAGGGACAAAGCCTTCTAGCACAGATACGCAGTATTTT.

The rearrangement links TRBV4-3 to TRBJ2-5, with TRBD2 identical over 9 bases. Trimming took 6 bases from V and 5 from J; bases not matched to a gene: 13. CDR3 length: 16 residues. Germline V gene lookup returns CDR1 LGHNA and CDR2 YSLEER. The CDR3 spells CASSLGTSPHVETQYF. CDR3 sequence (DNA): TGCGCCAGCAGTCTTGGGACTAGCCCCCACGTCGAGACCCAGTACTTC.

The chain recombines TRBV7-8 with TRBJ1-5, with TRBD1 as a possible D gene (5 bases). CDR1 is SGHVS and CDR2 is FQNEAQ in the germline V gene. Between the trimmed V and J ends, which lost 5 bases and 4 bases, there was a span of 18 bases. The CDR3 totals 16 residues. CDR3: CASSLTSGYGNQPQHF. For the CDR3, the DNA is TGTGCCAGCAGCCTGACGTCAGGGTATGGGAATCAGCCCCAGCATTTT.

The chain combines TRBV9 with TRBJ2-1, with D possibly TRBD1 on 5 matching bases. The CDR3 is made up of 16 amino acids. Germline values: CDR1 SGDLS, CDR2 YYNGEE. V lost 4 bases and J lost 0, with 14 bases in between. The CDR3 spells CASSIRGLSSYNEQFF. As DNA, the CDR3 is TGTGCCAGCAGCATTAGGGGCCTTAGCTCCTACAATGAGCAGTTCTTC. Together with reference TRBV9 and TRBJ2-1, the CDR3 gives the full variable domain: DSGVTQTPKHLITATGQRVTLRCSPRSGDLSVYWYQQSLDQGLQFLIQYYNGEERAKGNILERFSAQQFPDLHSELNLSSLELGDSALYFCASSIRGLSSYNEQFFGPGTRLTVL.

The gene calls are TRBV3-1 (or the pseudogene TRBV3-2) and TRBJ1-2, with a possible D match to TRBD1 (6 bases). The V end lost 2 bases, the J end lost 2 bases, and 9 bases lay between the germline ends. This CDR3 has 14 amino acids. CDR1 is LGHDT and CDR2 is YNNKEL in the germline V gene (reference sequence). CDR3 DNA sequence: TGTGCCAGCAGCCAAATAAGGGGGAACTATGGCTACACCTTC. Translating gives CASSQIRGNYGYTF.

This clone has just a few counts. V usage is TRBV30 and J usage is TRBJ1-1; D may be TRBD1 (6 bases). This CDR3 is built from 12 residues. Trimming took off 1 base at V and 3 bases at J, with 6 bases between the two ends. CDR1 GTSNPN and CDR2 SVGIG come from the germline V gene (reference sequence). For the CDR3, the DNA is TGTGCCTGGAGTGACAGGGACACTGAAGCTTTCTTT. Amino acid sequence: CAWSDRDTEAFF.

The J gene is TRBJ1-1, the V gene TRBV28; D gene ambiguous. In germline, CDR1 is MDHEN, CDR2 SYDVKM. CDR3 length: 14 amino acids. V lost 2 bases and J 4 bases, leaving 11 bases between the germline ends. The CDR3 bases are TGTGCCAGCAGTTTACTACGGGGAGTCACTGAAGCTTTCTTT. The encoded protein is CASSLLRGVTEAFF.

V is TRBV7-8 and J is TRBJ2-3; 10 nucleotides align to TRBD2. The germline V gene has CDR1 SGHVS and CDR2 FQNEAQ. The CDR3 has 16 amino acids. Trimming at V came to 5 bases and at J to 6 bases, leaving 11 bases not matched to a gene. DNA of the CDR3: TGTGCCAGCAGCCCGGCGAGCGGGGGGGCCCGTGATACGCAGTATTTT. The encoded protein is CASSPASGGARDTQYF.

The gene calls are TRBV6-5 and TRBJ2-3; 10 nucleotides align to TRBD2. V gave up 10 bases and J gave up 3 bases; unmatched junction bases: 7. Germline assignment: CDR1 MNHEY and CDR2 SVGAGI. The CDR3 runs to 14 residues. The CDR3 spells CANQRGGKTDTQYF. The CDR3, as DNA: TGTGCCAACCAGCGGGGGGGTAAAACAGATACGCAGTATTTT.

This clone came up a few times. Here the CDR3 DNA reads TGTGCCAGCAGGGAACGCAGGGGATATAGCAATCAGCCCCAGCATTTT. Encoded protein: CASRERRGYSNQPQHF. The chain links TRBV6-1 to TRBJ1-5; tentatively, D is TRBD1 (6 bases). The germline V gene encodes CDR1 MNHNS and CDR2 SASEGT. This CDR3 is built from 16 residues. Trimming cost V 6 bases and J 0 bases, with 15 bases left between them.